The next 23 T cell receptor beta chains were all read from a single sample in a study of OX40 agonist ivuxolimab in advanced cancers. Clones were sequenced by immunoSEQ multiplex PCR, and TCRdb holds only the in-frame ones, with some missing. The top ten clones hold around 5.9% of a sample with 100,000 or so clones, roughly nine tenths of them seen once. This specimen was CD4+ or CD8+ T cells sorted from blood, taken in a trial of the OX40 agonist ivuxolimab. Receptors originate from an adult with an advanced solid tumor such as melanoma, head and neck, liver or kidney cancer.

A remark on this clone: At one end the junction does not follow the germline gene, possibly because of a read error. The V gene is TRBV5-6, the J gene TRBJ2-7, with D perhaps given as TRBD1 or TRBD2 (6 bases each). CDR3 size: 16 residues. Germline V lookup: CDR1 SGHDT, CDR2 YYEEEE. CDR3 region: CASSLGARGTIYEQYF. In DNA, the CDR3 is TGTGCCAGCAGTTTGGGGGCCCGGGGGACGATCTACGAGCAGTACTTC.

The V and J genes are TRBV6-6 and TRBJ1-1, with TRBD1 matching 8 bases. The CDR3 length is 15 residues. Germline V CDR1 and CDR2: MNHNY, SVGAGI (reference sequence). V shed 2 bases, J shed 5 bases, and the junction held 7 bases outside the gene matches. In DNA, the CDR3 is TGTGCCAGCAGTTACCGTCAGGGGGCGCGTACTGAAGCTTTCTTT. This gives the protein CASSYRQGARTEAFF.

The chain uses TRBV5-1 and TRBJ1-1; TRBD1 agrees at 11 bases. V shed 2 bases, J shed 4 bases, and the junction held 4 bases outside the gene matches. The germline V gene encodes CDR1 SGHRS and CDR2 YFSETQ. There are 15 residues in the CDR3. The CDR3 nucleotides read TGCGCCAGCAGCTTCCCCGGGACAGGGGGCACTGAAGCTTTCTTT. Translating gives CASSFPGTGGTEAFF.

The chain is built from TRBV7-9 and TRBJ2-7, with unresolved D. The CDR3 extends over 15 amino acids. The V and J ends lost 1 base and 0 bases respectively, with 10 bases between them. CDR1 and CDR2 from the germline V gene are SEHNR and FQNEAQ (reference sequence). CDR3 loop: CASSLGQHSSYEQYF. CDR3 bases: TGTGCCAGCAGCTTAGGTCAACACAGCTCCTACGAGCAGTACTTC.

The DNA of the CDR3 is TGTGCCAGCAGCGTAGAGAACAATGAGCAGTTCTTC. It yields the protein CASSVENNEQFF. The chain links TRBV9 to TRBJ2-1, with D unclear. Germline V gene data show CDR1 as SGDLS and CDR2 as YYNGEE. The CDR3 has 12 residues. The V and J ends lost 0 bases and 5 bases respectively, with 3 bases between them. Drawing the rest from reference TRBV9 and TRBJ2-1, the complete variable domain is DSGVTQTPKHLITATGQRVTLRCSPRSGDLSVYWYQQSLDQGLQFLIQYYNGEERAKGNILERFSAQQFPDLHSELNLSSLELGDSALYFCASSVENNEQFFGPGTRLTVL.

The V call is TRBV19, the J call TRBJ1-5; D is unresolved. The CDR3 is 14 amino acids. With 8 bases removed from V and 5 bases from J, the gap between germline ends came to 16 bases. Germline V lookup: CDR1 LNHDA, CDR2 SQIVND (reference sequence). CDR3 bases: TGTGCCAGTTCGGAGGGCACAGTCTATCAGCCCCAGCATTTT. It encodes CASSEGTVYQPQHF. Filled out from reference TRBV19 and TRBJ1-5, the complete variable domain reads DGGITQSPKYLFRKEGQNVTLSCEQNLNHDAMYWYRQDPGQGLRLIYYSQIVNDFQKGDIAEGYSVSREKKESFPLTVTSAQKNPTAFYLCASSEGTVYQPQHFGDGTRLSIL.

This sequence joins TRBV7-2 and TRBJ2-3, with D hard to call. The CDR3 extends over 15 amino acids. The germline CDR1 and CDR2 sequences are SGHTA and FQGNSA. V lost 5 bases and J 5 bases, leaving 17 bases between the germline ends. The CDR3 loop reads CASSPVLTEVDTQYF. The DNA for the CDR3 is TGTGCCAGCAGCCCGGTCCTGACCGAAGTAGATACGCAGTATTTT. The full variable domain, its missing parts supplied by reference TRBV7-2 and TRBJ2-3, is GAGVSQSPSNKVTEKGKDVELRCDPISGHTALYWYRQSLGQGLEFLIYFQGNSAPDKSGLPSDRFSAERTGGSVSTLTIQRTQQEDSAVYLCASSPVLTEVDTQYFGPGTRLTVL.

This clone has only a few counts. The chain combines TRBV19 with TRBJ2-5, with 9 bases aligning to TRBD1. CDR1 and CDR2 (germline): LNHDA, SQIVND (reference sequence). The J segment lost 5 bases and the V segment lost 7 bases, leaving 8 bases of the junction unmatched. The CDR3 length is 14 residues. Here the CDR3 DNA reads TGTGCCAGTAACACAGGGGGCATTGAGGAGACCCAGTACTTC. Translation gives CASNTGGIEETQYF.

The rearrangement links TRBV10-3 to TRBJ2-2; the D is unclear. Germline lookup yields CDR1 ENHRY and CDR2 SYGVKD. The CDR3 contains 13 residues. V lost 4 bases, J lost 6 bases, and 9 bases lay in between. The chain's CDR3 is CAISVGGAGELFF. The CDR3 DNA is TGTGCCATCAGTGTCGGTGGGGCCGGGGAGCTGTTTTTT.

The CDR3, as DNA: TGTGCCAGCAGTGTACAGGGGCCTAATGAAAAACTGTTTTTT. Translating it yields CASSVQGPNEKLFF. The chain links TRBV2 to TRBJ1-4; 7 nucleotides align to TRBD1. Germline values: CDR1 SNHLY, CDR2 FYNNEI. The CDR3 sequence is 14 residues long. The V segment lost 4 bases and the J segment 3 bases; nucleotides outside the gene matches: 2.

This clone was detected only a few times. The chain combines TRBV9 with TRBJ1-5; tentatively, D is TRBD1 (5 bases). V lost 1 base and J 4 bases, leaving 12 bases between the germline ends. The CDR3 totals 15 residues. The V gene's germline CDR1 is SGDLS and CDR2 YYNGEE. The CDR3 sequence is CASSVTGQGNQPQHF. The CDR3 nucleotides read TGTGCCAGCAGCGTAACGGGGCAGGGAAATCAGCCCCAGCATTTT.

J is TRBJ2-7 and V is TRBV6-1, with D uncertain. The V end was cut by 5 bases, the J end by 8 bases, with 16 bases between. Germline loops: CDR1 MNHNS, CDR2 SASEGT. This CDR3 is 13 amino acids long. CDR3 region: CASSPDTPSQQYF. Here the CDR3 DNA reads TGTGCCAGCAGTCCCGATACACCTTCCCAGCAGTACTTC.

This chain links TRBV29-1 with TRBJ1-1; 9 bases align to TRBD1. Trimming removed 5 bases from V and 10 bases from J; junction bases left unmatched: 5. The CDR3 is 11 amino acids. Germline lookup yields CDR1 SQVTM and CDR2 ANQGSEA. This CDR3 is CSVWDREGAFF. The CDR3 coding sequence is TGCAGCGTTTGGGACAGGGAAGGAGCTTTCTTT.

The chain links TRBV7-2 to TRBJ1-3; D may be TRBD1 (6 bases). Germline V gene lookup returns CDR1 SGHTA and CDR2 FQGNSA. V shed 7 bases and J shed 5 bases, with 12 bases lying between them. The CDR3 totals 13 residues. The CDR3 sequence: CASTVGGRNTIYF. In nucleotides, the CDR3 is TGTGCCAGCACTGTGGGGGGGCGAAACACCATATATTTT.

In its sample, this clone was seen a few times. The chain is built from TRBV7-2 and TRBJ2-1; 15 nucleotides line up with TRBD2. The CDR3 is 18 amino acids. CDR1 is SGHTA and CDR2 is FQGNSA in the germline V gene. Trimming at V came to 1 base and at J to 3 bases, leaving 4 bases not matched to a gene. CDR3 residues: CASSLEGTSGRYYNEQFF. DNA of the CDR3: TGTGCCAGCAGCTTAGAAGGGACTAGCGGGAGGTACTACAATGAGCAGTTCTTC.

V is TRBV19 and J is TRBJ1-5; D is unclear. Trimming pared 1 base from V and 4 bases from J, leaving 2 bases between. The CDR3 contains 12 residues. The germline V gene has CDR1 LNHDA and CDR2 SQIVND (reference sequence). CDR3 DNA sequence: TGTGCCAGTAGTATAGGTAATCAGCCCCAGCATTTT. The encoded protein is CASSIGNQPQHF.

This chain links TRBV7-8 with TRBJ2-3, with 10 bases fitting TRBD2. The length of the CDR3 is 14 residues. With V trimmed by 6 bases and J by 5 bases, 5 bases remained unmatched. Germline-derived CDR1 and CDR2 are SGHVS and FQNEAQ. The CDR3 loop is CASRSSGSEDTQYF. Here the CDR3 DNA reads TGTGCCAGCAGATCTAGCGGGAGTGAAGATACGCAGTATTTT.

This rearrangement joins TRBV7-6 to TRBJ2-4; 10 bases match TRBD2. J gave up 6 bases and V 4 bases, and 9 bases lay outside the gene matches. The length of the CDR3 is 16 residues. Per germline, CDR1 SGHVS and CDR2 FNYEAQ. CDR3 in amino acids: CASSSLLAGRGNIQYF. The CDR3 bases are TGTGCCAGCAGCTCCCTACTAGCGGGACGGGGAAACATTCAGTACTTC. Complete variable domain (other parts from reference TRBV7-6 and TRBJ2-4): GAGVSQSPRYKVTKRGQDVALRCDPISGHVSLYWYRQALGQGPEFLTYFNYEAQQDKSGLPNDRFSAERPEGSISTLTIQRTEQRDSAMYRCASSSLLAGRGNIQYFGAGTRLSVL.

The chain combines TRBV19 with TRBJ2-1; 7 bases align to TRBD1. CDR3 length: 14 residues. The V segment lost 8 bases and the J segment 7 bases; nucleotides outside the gene matches: 11. Germline V gene sequence: CDR1 LNHDA, CDR2 SQIVND (reference sequence). The CDR3 coding sequence is TGTGCCAGTTCTGTGAGGGGGACAGCTAATGAGCAGTTCTTC. Its protein is CASSVRGTANEQFF.

The chain combines TRBV4-1 with TRBJ1-5, with 7 bases fitting TRBD1. Germline CDR1 and CDR2: MGHRA and YSYEKL. There are 15 residues in the CDR3. V shed 3 bases and J 4 bases; nucleotides not matched to a gene: 6. Here the CDR3 reads CASSHAGTENQPQHF. In DNA, the CDR3 is TGCGCCAGCAGCCATGCCGGGACAGAGAATCAGCCCCAGCATTTT.

V usage is TRBV9 and J usage is TRBJ1-5; TRBD1 is a possible D gene (6 bases). The ends were cut back, 0 bases at V and 7 bases at J, with 20 bases in the middle. The CDR3 totals 17 residues. Looked up from germline, CDR1 is SGDLS and CDR2 is YYNGEE. CDR3 loop: CASSVERGGLLGQPQHF. CDR3 DNA: TGTGCCAGCAGCGTAGAAAGGGGGGGCCTCCTGGGGCAGCCCCAGCATTTT.

This sequence joins TRBV28 and TRBJ1-1; D is unresolved. The CDR3 consists of 14 residues. Germline CDR1 and CDR2: MDHEN and SYDVKM. The ends were cut back, 5 bases at V and 1 base at J, with 11 bases in the middle. CDR3 residues: CASSMDATNTEAFF. CDR3 coding DNA: TGTGCCAGCAGTATGGATGCGACGAACACTGAAGCTTTCTTT. The full variable domain, with the rest looked up from reference TRBV28 and TRBJ1-1, is DVKVTQSSRYLVKRTGEKVFLECVQDMDHENMFWYRQDPGLGLRLIYFSYDVKMKEKGDIPEGYSVSREKKERFSLILESASTNQTSMYLCASSMDATNTEAFFGQGTRLTVV.

The V and J genes are TRBV6-6 and TRBJ2-3, with D perhaps TRBD2 (6 bases). Trimming removed 8 bases from V and 0 bases from J, with 18 bases in between. Germline V gene data show CDR1 as MNHNY and CDR2 as SVGAGI (reference sequence). The length of the CDR3 is 16 residues. The CDR3 loop is CASESRRAGSTDTQYF. The CDR3 region has the DNA TGTGCCAGCGAAAGCCGGAGGGCAGGGAGCACAGATACGCAGTATTTT.